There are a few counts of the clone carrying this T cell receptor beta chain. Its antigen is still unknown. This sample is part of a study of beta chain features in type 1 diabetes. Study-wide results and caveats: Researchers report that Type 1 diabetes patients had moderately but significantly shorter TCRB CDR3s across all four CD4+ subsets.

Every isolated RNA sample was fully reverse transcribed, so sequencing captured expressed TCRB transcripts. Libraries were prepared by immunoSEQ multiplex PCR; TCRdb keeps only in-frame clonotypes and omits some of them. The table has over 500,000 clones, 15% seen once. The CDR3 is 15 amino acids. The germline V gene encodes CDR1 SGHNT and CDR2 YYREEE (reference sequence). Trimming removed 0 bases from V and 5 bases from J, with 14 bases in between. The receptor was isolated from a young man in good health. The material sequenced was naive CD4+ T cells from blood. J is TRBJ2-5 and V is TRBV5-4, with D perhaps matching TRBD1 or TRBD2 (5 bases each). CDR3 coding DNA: TGTGCCAGCAGCTTGGGAGGGGTCCAGGTTGAGACCCAGTACTTC. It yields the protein CASSLGGVQVETQYF.